What follows describes a single T cell receptor beta chain. Its antigen remains unidentified. The source of the sample is a study of shared clonotypes between healthy human individuals. Overall study results and limits: The sole specimen, blood, was sampled, and tissue repertoires likely differ. Some clonotypes were shared by all four sorted-subset donors, while others were not shared. The non-shared ones had lower generation probabilities than the shared ones.

Into CD45RA+ naive and CD45RA-negative memory subsets, the CD4+ cells were split. In the authors' methods: Junction-only sequences produced by ImmunoSEQ had no quality scores, so filtering differed. Method: immunoSEQ multiplex PCR; TCRdb's copy keeps in-frame clones and lacks some. Clone size and V and J calls were adopted from that table, with D and trimming inferred from the DNA. The repertoire consists of 2,500,000 or so clones, with around nine tenths occurring once and the leading ten covering around 0.14%. The sample was naive CD4+ T cells sorted from blood. Noted subset: CD45RA+ positively selected. This clonotype was obtained from a man aged 18 to 29 in good health.

The CDR3: CASSDRTGLLSQPQHF. The DNA for the CDR3 is TGTGCCAGCTCGGATCGGACAGGACTACTTAGTCAGCCCCAGCATTTT. V and J are TRBV18 and TRBJ1-5; 7 bases match TRBD1. The CDR3 runs 16 residues. After removal of 6 bases from V and 6 bases from J, the junction contained 14 bases not matched to a gene. CDR1 is KGHSH, CDR2 LQKENI, per germline.